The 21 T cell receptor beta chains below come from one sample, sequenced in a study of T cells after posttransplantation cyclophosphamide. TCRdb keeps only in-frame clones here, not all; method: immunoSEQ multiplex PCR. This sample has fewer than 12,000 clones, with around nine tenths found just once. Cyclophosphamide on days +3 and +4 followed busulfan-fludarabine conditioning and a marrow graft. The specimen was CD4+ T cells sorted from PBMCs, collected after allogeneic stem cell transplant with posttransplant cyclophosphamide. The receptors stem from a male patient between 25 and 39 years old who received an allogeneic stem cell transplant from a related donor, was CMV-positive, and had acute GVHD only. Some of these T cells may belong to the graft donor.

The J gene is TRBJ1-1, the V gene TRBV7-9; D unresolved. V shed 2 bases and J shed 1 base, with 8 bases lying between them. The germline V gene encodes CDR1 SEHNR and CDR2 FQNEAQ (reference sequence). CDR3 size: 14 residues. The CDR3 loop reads CASSLNTANTEAFF. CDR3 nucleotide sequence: TGTGCCAGCAGCTTAAACACCGCGAACACTGAAGCTTTCTTT.

In DNA form, the CDR3 reads TGTGCCAGTAGTATCCTACAGGGGAGGTATGAAAAACTGTTTTTT. It translates to CASSILQGRYEKLFF. The chain carries TRBV19 and TRBJ1-4; 7 nucleotides agree with TRBD1. This CDR3 has 15 residues. Germline V gene lookup returns CDR1 LNHDA and CDR2 SQIVND (reference sequence). V lost 3 bases, J lost 6 bases, and 7 bases stayed unmatched.

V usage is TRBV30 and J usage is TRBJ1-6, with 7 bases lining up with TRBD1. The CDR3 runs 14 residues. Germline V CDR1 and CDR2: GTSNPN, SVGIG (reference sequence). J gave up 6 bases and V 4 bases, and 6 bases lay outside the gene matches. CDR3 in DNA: TGTGCCTGGACCCTCAGGGGGACTAATTCACCCCTCCACTTT. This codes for CAWTLRGTNSPLHF.

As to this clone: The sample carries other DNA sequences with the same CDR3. CDR3 region: CASSRPEQGVNTQYF. The CDR3 DNA is TGCGCCAGCAGTCGTCCAGAACAGGGCGTCAATACGCAGTATTTT. V gene TRBV23-1 combines with J gene TRBJ2-3; D possibly corresponds to TRBD1 (6 bases). TRBV23-1 is marked as an open reading frame, function uncertain. The CDR3 contains 15 residues. V dropped 4 bases and J dropped 7 bases, with 18 bases sitting between them.

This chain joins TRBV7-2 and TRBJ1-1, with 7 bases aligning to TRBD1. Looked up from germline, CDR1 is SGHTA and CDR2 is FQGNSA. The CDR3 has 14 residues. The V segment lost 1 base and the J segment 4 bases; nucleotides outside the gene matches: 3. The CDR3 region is CASSLEGTVTEAFF. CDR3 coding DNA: TGTGCCAGCAGCTTAGAAGGGACAGTCACTGAAGCTTTCTTT. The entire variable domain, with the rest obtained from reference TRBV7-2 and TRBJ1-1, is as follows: GAGVSQSPSNKVTEKGKDVELRCDPISGHTALYWYRQSLGQGLEFLIYFQGNSAPDKSGLPSDRFSAERTGGSVSTLTIQRTQQEDSAVYLCASSLEGTVTEAFFGQGTRLTVV.

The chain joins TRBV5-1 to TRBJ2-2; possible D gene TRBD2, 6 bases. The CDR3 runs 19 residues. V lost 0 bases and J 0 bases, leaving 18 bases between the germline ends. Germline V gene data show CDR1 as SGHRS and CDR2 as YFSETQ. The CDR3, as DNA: TGCGCCAGCAGCTTGGCCTTTACCCTCGGGAGTGCGAACACCGGGGAGCTGTTTTTT. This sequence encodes CASSLAFTLGSANTGELFF.

The CDR3 nucleotides are TGTGCCAGCAGCGGATCCAGGGTTTACACAGATACGCAGTATTTT. Protein product: CASSGSRVYTDTQYF. This sequence joins TRBV7-2 and TRBJ2-3, with a tentative D call TRBD1 (5 bases). Trimming shortened V by 5 bases and J by 2 bases, and 14 bases separated the two germline ends. CDR3 length equals 15 residues. The V gene's germline CDR1 is SGHTA and CDR2 FQGNSA.

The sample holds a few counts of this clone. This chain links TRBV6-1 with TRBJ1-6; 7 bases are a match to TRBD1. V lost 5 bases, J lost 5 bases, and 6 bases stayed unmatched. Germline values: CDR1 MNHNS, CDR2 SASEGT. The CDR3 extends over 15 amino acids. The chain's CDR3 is CASSRQGLNNSPLHF. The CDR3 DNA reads TGTGCCAGCAGTAGACAGGGTCTCAATAATTCACCCCTCCACTTT.

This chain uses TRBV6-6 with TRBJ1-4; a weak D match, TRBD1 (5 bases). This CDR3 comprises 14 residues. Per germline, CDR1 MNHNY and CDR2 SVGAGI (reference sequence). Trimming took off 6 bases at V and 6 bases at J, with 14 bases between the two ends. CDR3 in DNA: TGTGCCAGCAGCTACGGGGGGTTGGATGAAAAACTGTTTTTT. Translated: CASSYGGLDEKLFF.

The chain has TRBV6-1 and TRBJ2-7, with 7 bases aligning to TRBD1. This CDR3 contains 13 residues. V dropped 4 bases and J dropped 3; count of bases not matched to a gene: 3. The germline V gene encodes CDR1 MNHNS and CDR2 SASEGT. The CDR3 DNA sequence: TGTGCCAGCAGTGCGGGACAGATCTACGAGCAGTACTTC. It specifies CASSAGQIYEQYF.

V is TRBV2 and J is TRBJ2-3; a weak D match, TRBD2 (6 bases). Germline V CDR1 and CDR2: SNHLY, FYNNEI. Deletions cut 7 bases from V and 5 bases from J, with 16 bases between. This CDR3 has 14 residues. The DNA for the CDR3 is TGTGCCAGCACCGGAGGGGCCTTTCTAGATACGCAGTATTTT. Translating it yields CASTGGAFLDTQYF.

CDR3 bases: TGTGCCATCAGCTCCGGGACAGGGCCTAGCTCCTATAATTCACCCCTCCACTTT. Translating it yields CAISSGTGPSSYNSPLHF. The chain has TRBV10-3 and TRBJ1-6, with 9 bases that match TRBD1. V lost 6 bases, J lost 0 bases, and 9 bases stayed unmatched. Germline lookup yields CDR1 ENHRY and CDR2 SYGVKD. The CDR3 contains 18 residues.

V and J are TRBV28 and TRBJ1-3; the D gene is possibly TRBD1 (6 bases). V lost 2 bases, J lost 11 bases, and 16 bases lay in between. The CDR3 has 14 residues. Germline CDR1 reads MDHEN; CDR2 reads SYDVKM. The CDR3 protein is CASSLLPRGTAIYF. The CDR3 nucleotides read TGTGCCAGCAGTTTACTGCCCAGGGGCACCGCCATATATTTT.

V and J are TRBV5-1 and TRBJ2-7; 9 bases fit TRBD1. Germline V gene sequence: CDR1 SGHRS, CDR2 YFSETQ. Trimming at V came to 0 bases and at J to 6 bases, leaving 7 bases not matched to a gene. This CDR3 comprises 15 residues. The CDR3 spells CASSLAGDRAGEQYF. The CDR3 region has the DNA TGCGCCAGCAGCTTGGCTGGGGACAGGGCCGGCGAGCAGTACTTC.

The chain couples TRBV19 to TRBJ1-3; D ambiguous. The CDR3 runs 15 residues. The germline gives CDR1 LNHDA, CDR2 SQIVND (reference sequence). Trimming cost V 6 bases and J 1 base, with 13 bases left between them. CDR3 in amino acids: CASSRRAGSGNTIYF. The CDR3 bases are TGTGCCAGTAGCCGGAGGGCCGGGTCTGGAAACACCATATATTTT.

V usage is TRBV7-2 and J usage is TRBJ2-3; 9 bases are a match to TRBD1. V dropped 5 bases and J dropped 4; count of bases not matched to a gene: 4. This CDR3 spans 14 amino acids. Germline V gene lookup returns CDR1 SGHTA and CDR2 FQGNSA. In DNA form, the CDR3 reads TGTGCCAGCAGCCCGGGACAGGGTCCAGATACGCAGTATTTT. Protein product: CASSPGQGPDTQYF.

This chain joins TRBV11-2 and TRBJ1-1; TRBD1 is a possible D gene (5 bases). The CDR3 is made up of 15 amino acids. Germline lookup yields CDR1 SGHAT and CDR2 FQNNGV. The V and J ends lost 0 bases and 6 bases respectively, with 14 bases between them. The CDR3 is CASSLDQAGLAEAFF. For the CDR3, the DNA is TGTGCCAGCAGCTTAGATCAGGCGGGACTCGCTGAAGCTTTCTTT.

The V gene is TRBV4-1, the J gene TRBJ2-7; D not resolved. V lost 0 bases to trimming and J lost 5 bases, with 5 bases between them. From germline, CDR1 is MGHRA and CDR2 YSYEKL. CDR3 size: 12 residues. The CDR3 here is CASSQDRDEQYF. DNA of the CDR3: TGCGCCAGCAGCCAAGATCGAGACGAGCAGTACTTC.

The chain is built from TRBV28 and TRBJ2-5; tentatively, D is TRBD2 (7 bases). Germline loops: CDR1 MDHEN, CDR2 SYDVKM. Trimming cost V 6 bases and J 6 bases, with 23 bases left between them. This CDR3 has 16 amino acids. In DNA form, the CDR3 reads TGTGCCAGCAGCCCCGCGGGGGCGCACGGGTACCAGACCCAGTACTTC. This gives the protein CASSPAGAHGYQTQYF.

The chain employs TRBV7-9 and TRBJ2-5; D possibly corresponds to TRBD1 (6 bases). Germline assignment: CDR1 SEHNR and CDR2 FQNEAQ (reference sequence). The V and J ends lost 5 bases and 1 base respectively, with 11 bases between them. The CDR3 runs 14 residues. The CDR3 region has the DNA TGTGCCAGCAGCCGACGGACAGCCCAAGAGACCCAGTACTTC. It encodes CASSRRTAQETQYF.

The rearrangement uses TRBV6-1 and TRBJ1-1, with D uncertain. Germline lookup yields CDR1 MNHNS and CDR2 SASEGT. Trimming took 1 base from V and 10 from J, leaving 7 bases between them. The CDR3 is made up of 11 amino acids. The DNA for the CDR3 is TGTGCCAGCAGTGAAGGAGTTGGAGCTTTCTTT. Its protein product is CASSEGVGAFF.